The 22 T cell receptor beta chains below come from one sample, sequenced in a study of identical twins. One entry per CDR3 protein results from TCRdb running MiXCR on the 5' RACE reads. The data show about 1.7 million distinct CDR3 sequences, under 35% seen once. The sample taken for sequencing was cord blood. The receptor set was obtained from a newborn girl in good health.

This clonotype was counted many times. J is TRBJ1-2 and V is TRBV28, with 8 bases lining up with TRBD1. J was trimmed by 2 bases and V by 1 base; bases with no gene match: 6. Germline V lookup: CDR1 MDHEN, CDR2 SYDVKM. The CDR3 runs 16 residues. CDR3 sequence reads: CASSLSPRTGNYGYTF. The CDR3 nucleotides are TGTGCCAGCAGTTTATCCCCCCGGACAGGGAACTATGGCTACACCTTC.

V usage is TRBV20-1 and J usage is TRBJ2-1, with 8 nucleotides matching TRBD2. In germline, CDR1 is DFQATT, CDR2 SNEGSKA (reference sequence). Trimming at V came to 3 bases and at J to 7 bases, leaving 8 bases not matched to a gene. CDR3 length: 14 amino acids. CDR3 DNA sequence: TGCAGTGCTAGTCGGGGGGGGGCGTGGAATGAGCAGTTCTTC. It specifies CSASRGGAWNEQFF.

The CDR3 is CAISEFGHSSYNEQFF. Here the CDR3 DNA reads TGTGCCATCAGTGAGTTTGGACACAGCTCCTACAATGAGCAGTTCTTC. The rearrangement uses TRBV10-3 and TRBJ2-1; D may be TRBD1 (5 bases). V lost 1 base to trimming and J lost 0 bases, with 10 bases between them. The CDR3 is 16 residues long. Germline V gene sequence: CDR1 ENHRY, CDR2 SYGVKD.

This chain links TRBV6-4 with TRBJ2-1, with 7 bases matching TRBD1. Germline lookup yields CDR1 MRHNA and CDR2 SNTAGT. The CDR3 loop spans 15 amino acids. With V trimmed by 3 bases and J by 2 bases, 4 bases remained unmatched. The CDR3: CASSEGTVPYNEQFF. The CDR3 DNA follows: TGTGCCAGCAGTGAAGGGACAGTCCCCTACAATGAGCAGTTCTTC.

This clonotype occurred many times. J is TRBJ2-5 and V is TRBV25-1, with D unclear. V was shortened by 8 bases and J by 3 bases, with 19 bases between the two germline ends. This CDR3 has 15 residues. Germline CDR1 MGHDK, CDR2 SYGVNS. CDR3 residues: CASQQLAATKETQYF. The CDR3 DNA sequence: TGTGCCAGCCAACAGCTGGCAGCCACCAAAGAGACCCAGTACTTC.

This clonotype was recorded a few times. This rearrangement joins TRBV3-1 to TRBJ2-6, with D possibly TRBD1 on 6 matching bases. V lost 9 bases and J 0 bases, leaving 18 bases between the germline ends. There are 17 residues in the CDR3. From germline, CDR1 is LGHDT and CDR2 YNNKEL (reference sequence). The DNA of the CDR3 is TGTGCCAGAGTCCGACAGGCCTTATTCTCTGGGGCCAACGTCCTGACTTTC. Translating gives CARVRQALFSGANVLTF.

This clonotype was seen a handful of times. The rearrangement joins TRBV6-1 to TRBJ2-1; D is perhaps TRBD2 (7 bases). The CDR3 covers 16 residues. Trimming pared 7 bases from V and 3 bases from J, leaving 19 bases between. The germline gives CDR1 MNHNS, CDR2 SASEGT. The CDR3 nucleotides are TGTGCCAGCAAGCCTCGGGGGGCCGGTGGCTACAATGAGCAGTTCTTC. This sequence encodes CASKPRGAGGYNEQFF.

The chain uses TRBV6-1 and TRBJ2-1, with TRBD2 matching over 7 bases. V lost 6 bases and J lost 4; bases outside the gene matches: 12. Germline V gene data show CDR1 as MNHNS and CDR2 as SASEGT. The CDR3 consists of 16 residues. The CDR3 sequence: CASRDPRELVYNEQFF. The CDR3 region has the DNA TGTGCCAGCAGAGACCCGCGGGAGTTAGTTTACAATGAGCAGTTCTTC.

This clonotype occurred many times. The chain combines TRBV2 with TRBJ2-5; D is tentatively TRBD1 or TRBD2 (6 bases each). V lost 5 bases and J 1 base, leaving 8 bases between the germline ends. The CDR3 has 13 amino acids. Per germline, CDR1 SNHLY and CDR2 FYNNEI. CDR3 in amino acids: CASSRGAQETQYF. The CDR3 DNA reads TGTGCCAGCAGTAGGGGGGCCCAAGAGACCCAGTACTTC. The variable domain in full, completed from reference TRBV2 and TRBJ2-5, reads EPEVTQTPSHQVTQMGQEVILRCVPISNHLYFYWYRQILGQKVEFLVSFYNNEISEKSEIFDDQFSVERPDGSNFTLKIRSTKLEDSAMYFCASSRGAQETQYFGPGTRLLVL.

This sequence joins TRBV6-5 and TRBJ2-3; 11 positions agree with TRBD2. Germline trimming cut 6 bases from V and 4 bases from J; bases unmatched to any gene: 9. Germline V gene data show CDR1 as MNHEY and CDR2 as SVGAGI. This CDR3 is built from 16 residues. The CDR3 region is CASSLTTSGAADTQYF. CDR3 coding DNA: TGTGCCAGCAGCCTTACGACTAGCGGGGCGGCAGATACGCAGTATTTT.

The V gene is TRBV4-1, the J gene TRBJ2-5; 10 bases map to TRBD1. The V segment lost 1 base and the J segment 3 bases; nucleotides outside the gene matches: 5. Germline loops: CDR1 MGHRA, CDR2 YSYEKL. CDR3 length equals 16 residues. The CDR3 protein is CASSQGTGGTKETQYF. The CDR3 DNA reads TGCGCCAGCAGCCAAGGGACAGGGGGGACTAAAGAGACCCAGTACTTC.

A remark on this clonotype: At one boundary the junction diverges from the germline segment, which might be a read error. The chain employs TRBV4-1 and TRBJ2-1; 11 nucleotides agree with TRBD2. The CDR3 is 15 amino acids. Germline-derived CDR1 and CDR2 are MGHRA and YSYEKL. CDR3 amino acids: CAGSTSGSSYNEQFF. CDR3 sequence (DNA): TGCGCCGGCAGCACTAGCGGGAGTTCCTACAATGAGCAGTTCTTC.

The chain joins TRBV6-5 to TRBJ1-4; the D gene is possibly TRBD1 (5 bases). Trimming removed 6 bases from V and 8 bases from J, with 13 bases in between. This CDR3 is built from 13 residues. Per germline, CDR1 MNHEY and CDR2 SVGAGI. For the CDR3, the DNA is TGTGCCAGCAGCTCGGGACTGGGCGAAAAACTGTTTTTT. Protein product: CASSSGLGEKLFF.

V and J are TRBV25-1 and TRBJ1-1; TRBD1 matches at 8 bases. V trimming: 3 bases; J trimming: 7 bases; junction bases outside the gene matches: 4. This CDR3 is built from 13 residues. Germline CDR1 reads MGHDK; CDR2 reads SYGVNS. The CDR3 DNA follows: TGTGCCAGCAGTGAGACAGGGGCGGTTGAAGCTTTCTTT. It specifies CASSETGAVEAFF. The full variable domain, rest sourced from reference TRBV25-1 and TRBJ1-1, is EADIYQTPRYLVIGTGKKITLECSQTMGHDKMYWYQQDPGMELHLIHYSYGVNSTEKGDLSSESTVSRIRTEHFPLTLESARPSHTSQYLCASSETGAVEAFFGQGTRLTVV.

The V gene is TRBV18, the J gene TRBJ1-2; D possibly corresponds to TRBD1 (6 bases). The V end was cut by 0 bases, the J end by 4 bases, with 12 bases between. The CDR3 consists of 15 residues. Germline CDR1 KGHSH, CDR2 LQKENI. CDR3 nucleotide sequence: TGTGCCAGCTCACCACCAGACAGGTTAAGCTATGGCTACACCTTC. This translates into CASSPPDRLSYGYTF.

The rearrangement joins TRBV20-1 to TRBJ1-5, with 8 bases that match TRBD1. The CDR3 runs to 13 residues. Looked up from germline, CDR1 is DFQATT and CDR2 is SNEGSKA (reference sequence). V lost 3 bases, J lost 6 bases, and 4 bases stayed unmatched. CDR3 protein: CSARDRVAQPQHF. The CDR3 DNA reads as TGCAGTGCTAGGGACAGGGTCGCTCAGCCCCAGCATTTT.

This chain uses TRBV19 with TRBJ2-1; 7 nucleotides match TRBD2. Germline trimming cut 8 bases from V and 0 bases from J; bases unmatched to any gene: 7. CDR1 and CDR2 from the germline V gene are LNHDA and SQIVND (reference sequence). The CDR3 is 15 amino acids. The CDR3 DNA reads TGTGCCAGTCTAGGGACTACCTTCTCCTACAATGAGCAGTTCTTC. Translated: CASLGTTFSYNEQFF.

This chain links TRBV20-1 with TRBJ1-2, with D maybe TRBD1 (6 bases). Trimming left V 0 bases short and J 2 bases short, with 13 bases between. In germline, CDR1 is DFQATT, CDR2 SNEGSKA (reference sequence). The CDR3 is made up of 15 amino acids. CDR3: CSAREPAGTNYGYTF. CDR3 bases: TGCAGTGCTAGAGAGCCAGCCGGGACAAACTATGGCTACACCTTC.

This CDR3 is CASSTMTGVYEQYF. The CDR3 DNA sequence: TGTGCCAGCTCAACTATGACAGGGGTCTACGAGCAGTACTTC. The chain recombines TRBV18 with TRBJ2-7, with 8 bases lining up with TRBD1. Germline CDR1 reads KGHSH; CDR2 reads LQKENI. The ends lost 5 bases at V and 3 bases at J; junction bases unmatched: 6. The CDR3 totals 14 residues. Full variable domain (missing parts from reference TRBV18 and TRBJ2-7): NAGVMQNPRHLVRRRGQEARLRCSPMKGHSHVYWYRQLPEEGLKFMVYLQKENIIDESGMPKERFSAEFPKEGPSILRIQQVVRGDSAAYFCASSTMTGVYEQYFGPGTRLTVT.

This clonotype has at least ten counts. The chain employs TRBV10-3 and TRBJ1-2; D gene uncertain. The length of the CDR3 is 12 residues. In germline, CDR1 is ENHRY, CDR2 SYGVKD. V gave up 3 bases and J gave up 2 bases, with 4 bases separating them. In nucleotides, the CDR3 is TGTGCCATCAGTGACAAAAACTATGGCTACACCTTC. As protein: CAISDKNYGYTF.

There are a few counts of this clonotype. The CDR3: CASTQEGGPTYEQYF. For the CDR3, the DNA is TGTGCCAGCACCCAAGAGGGAGGGCCCACCTACGAGCAGTACTTC. The chain links TRBV28 to TRBJ2-7; TRBD2 matches 7 bases. CDR1 and CDR2 (germline): MDHEN, SYDVKM. There are 15 residues in the CDR3. After removal of 7 bases from V and 2 bases from J, the junction contained 11 bases not matched to a gene.

The genes are TRBV12-3 or TRBV12-4 and TRBJ2-3; 14 positions agree with TRBD2. The CDR3 consists of 19 residues. V shed 5 bases, J shed 4 bases, and the junction held 14 bases outside the gene matches. CDR3 region: CASSRRTSGRSGAPDTQYF. The CDR3 nucleotides read TGTGCCAGCAGTAGACGGACTAGCGGGAGGTCGGGGGCCCCAGATACGCAGTATTTT.